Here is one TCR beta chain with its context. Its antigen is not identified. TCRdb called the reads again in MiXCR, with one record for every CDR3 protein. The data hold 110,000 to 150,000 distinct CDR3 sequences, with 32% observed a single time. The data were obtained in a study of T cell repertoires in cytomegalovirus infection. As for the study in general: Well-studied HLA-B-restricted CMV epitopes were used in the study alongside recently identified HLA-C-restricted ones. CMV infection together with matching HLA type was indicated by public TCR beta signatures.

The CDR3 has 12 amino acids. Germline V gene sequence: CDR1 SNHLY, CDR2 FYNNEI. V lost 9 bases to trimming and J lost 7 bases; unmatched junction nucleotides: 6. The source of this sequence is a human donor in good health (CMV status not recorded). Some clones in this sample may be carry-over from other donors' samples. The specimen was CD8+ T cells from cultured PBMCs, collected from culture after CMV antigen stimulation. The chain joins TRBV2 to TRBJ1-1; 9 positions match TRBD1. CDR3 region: CASGTGLDEAFF. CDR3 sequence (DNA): TGTGCCAGTGGGACAGGGTTGGATGAAGCTTTCTTT.